This T cell receptor beta chain was captured in a study of blood T cell repertoires in COVID-19. The overall study: COVID-19 samples, acute and convalescent, were from the United States, Italy and Spain. In each case, the material was cDNA or gDNA derived from T cells, B-cell-depleted T cells, or PBMCs.

The germline V gene has CDR1 SGHNT and CDR2 YYREEE (reference sequence). This CDR3 comprises 13 residues. Trimming pared 2 bases from V and 4 bases from J, leaving 7 bases between. Per the original methods: Amplifying reference gene primers gave estimates of nucleated cell counts. Measured with immunoSEQ multiplex PCR; TCRdb has only the in-frame clones, and not every one. V, J and clone size are taken as reported in that table, and D and trimming were inferred from the DNA itself. Among about 98,000 clones listed, nearly 90% were seen once. What was sequenced was peripheral blood. This chain uses TRBV5-4 with TRBJ1-3; D unresolved. The TCR comes from a man aged 65 to 85 with acute or convalescent COVID-19. The CDR3 DNA reads as TGTGCCAGCAGCTTCAGTCAAGGAAACACCATATATTTT. This gives the protein CASSFSQGNTIYF.